This TCR beta chain was sequenced in a study of cytomegalovirus exposure and HLA in healthy donors. Study-wide points: In vitro assays verified that a few CMV-associated chains recognized CMV antigens specifically. Across donors, most TCRs were seen rarely, yet some public ones were widespread. A list of 150 to 200 TCR beta chains associated with cytomegalovirus was given. Per published reports, the classifier diagnosed cytomegalovirus status with high specificity and sensitivity.

In regard to this clone: What it binds is unknown.

V was pared by 5 bases and J by 0 bases, with 4 bases of the junction left unmatched. The CDR3 is made up of 14 amino acids. Per germline, CDR1 LNHDA and CDR2 SQIVND (reference sequence). Clones were sequenced by immunoSEQ multiplex PCR, and TCRdb holds only the in-frame ones, with some missing. The profile shows more than 140,000 clones, 85% to 90% of them singletons. Material for sequencing was PBMCs. This clonotype was sampled from a young woman in good health and CMV-seropositive. The chain joins TRBV19 to TRBJ2-7; 7 nucleotides align to TRBD1. In DNA, the CDR3 is TGTGCCAGTAGTCCCGGGACAGTCTCCTACGAGCAGTACTTC. Its translation: CASSPGTVSYEQYF.